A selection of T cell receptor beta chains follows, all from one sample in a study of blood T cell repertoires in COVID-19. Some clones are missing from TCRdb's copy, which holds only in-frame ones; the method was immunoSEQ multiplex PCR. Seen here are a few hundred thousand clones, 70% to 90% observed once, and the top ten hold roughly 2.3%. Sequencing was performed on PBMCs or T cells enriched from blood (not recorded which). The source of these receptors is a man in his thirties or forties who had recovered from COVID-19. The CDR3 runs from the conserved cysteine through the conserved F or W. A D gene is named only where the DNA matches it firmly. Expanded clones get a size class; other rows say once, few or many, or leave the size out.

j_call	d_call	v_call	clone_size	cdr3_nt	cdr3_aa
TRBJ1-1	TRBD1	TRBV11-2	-	TGTGCCAGCAGCCTGACAGGGGGGGACACTGAAGCTTTCTTT	CASSLTGGDTEAFF
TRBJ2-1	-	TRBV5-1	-	TGCGCCAGCAGCTTGGTCCAGGGGTCCGATGAGCAGTTCTTC	CASSLVQGSDEQFF
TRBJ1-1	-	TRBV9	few	TGTGCCAGCAGCGTAGTAGGGGTTCAGAACACTGAAGCTTTCTTT	CASSVVGVQNTEAFF
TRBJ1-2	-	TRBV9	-	TGTGCCAGCAGCGTAAACGACATACCCTATGGCTACACCTTC	CASSVNDIPYGYTF
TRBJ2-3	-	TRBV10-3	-	TGTGCCATCACCGAAGGGGTCAGAAAGGGCACAGATACGCAGTATTTT	CAITEGVRKGTDTQYF
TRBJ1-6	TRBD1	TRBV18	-	TGTGCCAGCTCACCTGGACAGGGGAACCCACCCCTCCACTTT	CASSPGQGNPPLHF
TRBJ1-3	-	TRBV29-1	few	TGCAGCGTTCAGGGCTATGGAAACACCATATATTTT	CSVQGYGNTIYF
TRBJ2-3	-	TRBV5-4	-	TGTGCCAGCAGCCCTTCGCCCCGGGGGACAGATACGCAGTATTTT	CASSPSPRGTDTQYF
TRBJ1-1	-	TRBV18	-	TGTGCCAGCTCACCGGGCGATTTGGGGACTAGGGGGACTGAAGCTTTCTTT	CASSPGDLGTRGTEAFF
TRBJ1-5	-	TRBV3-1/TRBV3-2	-	TGTGCCAGCAGCCGAGGTTTCGGCGATCAGCCCCAGCATTTT	CASSRGFGDQPQHF
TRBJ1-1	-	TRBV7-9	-	TGTGCCAGCAGCTTAACGACGGGAGCTTTCTTT	CASSLTTGAFF
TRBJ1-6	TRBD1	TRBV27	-	TGTGCCAGCAGAACATCGTCGGGACAGGATTATAATTCACCCCTCCACTTT	CASRTSSGQDYNSPLHF
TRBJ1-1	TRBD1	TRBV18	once	TGTGCCAGCTCCCTCGGGACAGGACAAATAGAAGCTTTCTTT	CASSLGTGQIEAFF
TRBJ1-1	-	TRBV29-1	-	TGCAGCGTTGGAACAGGGACCATGAACACTGAAGCTTTCTTT	CSVGTGTMNTEAFF
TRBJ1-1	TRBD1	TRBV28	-	TGTGCCAGCACGACAGGGTCTGAAGCTTTCTTT	CASTTGSEAFF
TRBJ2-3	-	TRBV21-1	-	TGTGCCAGCAGCAAAAGGGGGATAGGGGGCCCGAGCACAGATACGCAGTATTTT	CASSKRGIGGPSTDTQYF